This TCR beta chain was profiled in a study of blood T cell repertoires in COVID-19. Profiled with immunoSEQ multiplex PCR; TCRdb holds only in-frame clones, not every one. The sample records 470,000 or so clones, about 89% being singletons. Trimming cost V 6 bases and J 2 bases; bases outside gene matches: 6. CDR1 and CDR2 from the germline V gene are MDHEN and SYDVKM. CDR3 length: 15 residues. The sequence derives from a woman in her 30s with acute or convalescent COVID-19. Sequencing was performed on peripheral blood. V usage is TRBV28 and J usage is TRBJ1-3, with TRBD1 matching 8 bases. Here the CDR3 DNA reads TGTGCCAGCAGCCCCAGGGGGCACGCTGGAAACACCATATATTTT. Encoded protein: CASSPRGHAGNTIYF.